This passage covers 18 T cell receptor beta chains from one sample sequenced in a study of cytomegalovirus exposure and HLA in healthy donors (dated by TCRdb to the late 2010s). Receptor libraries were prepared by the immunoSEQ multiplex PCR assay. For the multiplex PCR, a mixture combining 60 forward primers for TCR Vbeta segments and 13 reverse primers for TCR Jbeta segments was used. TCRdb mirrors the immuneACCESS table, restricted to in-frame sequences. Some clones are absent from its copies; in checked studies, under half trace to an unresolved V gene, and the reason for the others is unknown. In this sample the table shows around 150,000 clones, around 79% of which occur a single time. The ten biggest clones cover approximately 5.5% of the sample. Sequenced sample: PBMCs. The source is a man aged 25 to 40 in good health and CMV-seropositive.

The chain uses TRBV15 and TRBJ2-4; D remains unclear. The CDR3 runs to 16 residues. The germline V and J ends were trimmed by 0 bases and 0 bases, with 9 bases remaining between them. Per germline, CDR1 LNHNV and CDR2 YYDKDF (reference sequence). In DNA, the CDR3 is TGTGCCACCAGCAGAGAGTCGGGTCTAGCCAAAAACATTCAGTACTTC. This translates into CATSRESGLAKNIQYF.

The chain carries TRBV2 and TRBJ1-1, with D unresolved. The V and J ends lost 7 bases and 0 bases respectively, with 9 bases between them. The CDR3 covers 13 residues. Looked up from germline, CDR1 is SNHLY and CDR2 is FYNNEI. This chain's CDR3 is CASTGDLNTEAFF. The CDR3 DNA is TGTGCCAGCACCGGAGACTTGAACACTGAAGCTTTCTTT.

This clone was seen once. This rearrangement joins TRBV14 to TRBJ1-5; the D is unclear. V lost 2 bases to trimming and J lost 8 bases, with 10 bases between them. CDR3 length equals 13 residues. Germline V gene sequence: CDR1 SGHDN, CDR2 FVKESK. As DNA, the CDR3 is TGTGCCAGCAGCCAAACGCCCGGAGAGCCCCAGCATTTT. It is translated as CASSQTPGEPQHF. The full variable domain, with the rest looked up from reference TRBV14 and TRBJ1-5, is EAGVTQFPSHSVIEKGQTVTLRCDPISGHDNLYWYRRVMGKEIKFLLHFVKESKQDESGMPNNRFLAERTGGTYSTLKVQPAELEDSGVYFCASSQTPGEPQHFGDGTRLSIL.

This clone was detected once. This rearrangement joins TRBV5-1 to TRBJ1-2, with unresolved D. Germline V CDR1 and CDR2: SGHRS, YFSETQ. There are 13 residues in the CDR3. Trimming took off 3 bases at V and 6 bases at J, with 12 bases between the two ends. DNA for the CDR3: TGCGCCAGCAGCTCACAGTGGGAGGATGGCTACACCTTC. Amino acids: CASSSQWEDGYTF.

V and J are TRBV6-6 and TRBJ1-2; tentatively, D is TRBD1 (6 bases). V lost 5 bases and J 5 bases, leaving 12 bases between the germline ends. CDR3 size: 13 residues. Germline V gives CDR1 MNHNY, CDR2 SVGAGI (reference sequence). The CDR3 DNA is TGTGCCAGCAGTCGGACAGAATCTTATGGCTACACCTTC. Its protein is CASSRTESYGYTF.

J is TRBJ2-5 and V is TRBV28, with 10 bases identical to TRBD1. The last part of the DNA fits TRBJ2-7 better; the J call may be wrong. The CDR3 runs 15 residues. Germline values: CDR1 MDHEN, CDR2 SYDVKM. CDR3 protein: CASSAPGQGPYEQYF. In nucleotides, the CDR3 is TGTGCCAGCAGTGCACCGGGACAGGGGCCCTACGAGCAGTACTTC.

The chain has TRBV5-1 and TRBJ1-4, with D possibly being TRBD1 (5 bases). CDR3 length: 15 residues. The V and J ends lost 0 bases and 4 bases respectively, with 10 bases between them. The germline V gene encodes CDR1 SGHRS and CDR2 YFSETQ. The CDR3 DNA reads TGCGCCAGCAGCTTGGCCCCAGGGAATAATGAAAAACTGTTTTTT. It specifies CASSLAPGNNEKLFF.

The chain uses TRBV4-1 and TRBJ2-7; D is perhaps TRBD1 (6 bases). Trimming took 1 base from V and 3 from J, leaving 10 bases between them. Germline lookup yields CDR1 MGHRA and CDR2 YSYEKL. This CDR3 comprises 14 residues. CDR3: CASSQGQVLYEQYF. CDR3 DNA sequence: TGCGCCAGCAGCCAAGGACAGGTACTCTACGAGCAGTACTTC.

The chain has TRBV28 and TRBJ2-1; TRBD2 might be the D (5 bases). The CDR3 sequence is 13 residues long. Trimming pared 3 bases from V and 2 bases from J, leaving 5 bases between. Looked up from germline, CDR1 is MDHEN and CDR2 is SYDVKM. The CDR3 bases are TGTGCCAGCAGTTTGGGAGCCTACAATGAGCAGTTCTTC. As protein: CASSLGAYNEQFF.

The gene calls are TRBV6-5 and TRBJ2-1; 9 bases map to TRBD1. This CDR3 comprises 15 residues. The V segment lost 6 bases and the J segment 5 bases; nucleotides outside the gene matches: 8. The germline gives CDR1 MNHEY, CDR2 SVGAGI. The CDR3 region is CASRHDRGSNNEQFF. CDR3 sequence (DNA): TGTGCCAGCAGACACGACAGGGGGAGTAACAATGAGCAGTTCTTC.

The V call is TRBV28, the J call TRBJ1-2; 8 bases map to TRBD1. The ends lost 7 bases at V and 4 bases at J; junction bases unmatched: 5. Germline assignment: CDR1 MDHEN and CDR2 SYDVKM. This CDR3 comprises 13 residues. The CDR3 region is CASMAGGTYGYTF. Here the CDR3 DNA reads TGTGCCAGCATGGCAGGGGGCACCTATGGCTACACCTTC.

CDR3 sequence: CASSIGGGYGYTF. DNA for the CDR3: TGTGCCAGTAGTATAGGGGGCGGCTATGGCTACACCTTC. J is TRBJ1-2 and V is TRBV19; TRBD1 might be the D (5 bases). Germline V CDR1 and CDR2: LNHDA, SQIVND (reference sequence). The germline V and J ends were trimmed by 1 base and 4 bases, with 7 bases remaining between them. The CDR3 length is 13 residues. Full variable domain (remainder filled in from reference TRBV19 and TRBJ1-2): DGGITQSPKYLFRKEGQNVTLSCEQNLNHDAMYWYRQDPGQGLRLIYYSQIVNDFQKGDIAEGYSVSREKKESFPLTVTSAQKNPTAFYLCASSIGGGYGYTFGSGTRLTVV.

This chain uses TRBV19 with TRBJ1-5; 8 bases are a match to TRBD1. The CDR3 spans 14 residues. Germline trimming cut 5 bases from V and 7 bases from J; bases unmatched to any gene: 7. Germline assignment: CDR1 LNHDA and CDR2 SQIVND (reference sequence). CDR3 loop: CASSLRQGQQPQHF. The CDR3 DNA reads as TGTGCCAGTAGTCTTCGACAGGGGCAACAGCCCCAGCATTTT.

In DNA, the CDR3 is TGTGCCAGCAGCAATCAGGGCCCTCACACTGAGCAGTTCTTC. Protein: CASSNQGPHTEQFF. This chain joins TRBV11-3 and TRBJ2-1; weak D call: TRBD1 (5 bases). Between the trimmed V and J ends, which lost 5 bases and 9 bases, there was a span of 17 bases. CDR1 is SGHNT and CDR2 is YENEEA in the germline V gene. This CDR3 has 14 residues. Complete variable domain (other parts from reference TRBV11-3 and TRBJ2-1): EAGVVQSPRYKIIEKKQPVAFWCNPISGHNTLYWYLQNLGQGPELLIRYENEEAVDDSQLPKDRFSAERLKGVDSTLKIQPAELGDSAVYLCASSNQGPHTEQFFGPGTRLTVL.

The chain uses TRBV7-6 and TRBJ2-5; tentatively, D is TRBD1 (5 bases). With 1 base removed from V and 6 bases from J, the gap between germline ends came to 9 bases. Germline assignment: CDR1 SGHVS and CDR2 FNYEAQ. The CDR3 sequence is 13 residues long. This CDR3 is CASSLGTLKTQYF. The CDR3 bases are TGTGCCAGCAGCTTAGGGACACTAAAGACCCAGTACTTC. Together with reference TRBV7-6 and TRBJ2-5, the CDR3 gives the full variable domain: GAGVSQSPRYKVTKRGQDVALRCDPISGHVSLYWYRQALGQGPEFLTYFNYEAQQDKSGLPNDRFSAERPEGSISTLTIQRTEQRDSAMYRCASSLGTLKTQYFGPGTRLLVL.

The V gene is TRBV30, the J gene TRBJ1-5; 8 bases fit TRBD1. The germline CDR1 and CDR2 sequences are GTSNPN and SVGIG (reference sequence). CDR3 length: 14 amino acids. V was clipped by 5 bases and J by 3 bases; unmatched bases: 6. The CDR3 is CAWETGAPNQPQHF. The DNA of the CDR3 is TGTGCCTGGGAGACAGGGGCCCCCAATCAGCCCCAGCATTTT.

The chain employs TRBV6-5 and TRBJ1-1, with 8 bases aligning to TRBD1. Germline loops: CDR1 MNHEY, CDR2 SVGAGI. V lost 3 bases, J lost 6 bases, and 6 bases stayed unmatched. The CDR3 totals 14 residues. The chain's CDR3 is CASSYGQGYPEAFF. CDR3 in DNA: TGTGCCAGCAGTTATGGACAGGGTTATCCTGAAGCTTTCTTT.

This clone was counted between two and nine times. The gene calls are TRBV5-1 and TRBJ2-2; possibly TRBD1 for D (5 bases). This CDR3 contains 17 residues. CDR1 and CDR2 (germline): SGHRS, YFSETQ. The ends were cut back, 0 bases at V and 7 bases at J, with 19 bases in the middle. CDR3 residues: CASSLGQGSPFYGELFF. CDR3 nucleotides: TGCGCCAGCAGCTTGGGGCAGGGCAGTCCGTTCTACGGGGAGCTGTTTTTT.